The clone carrying this T cell receptor (beta chain) was recorded at least ten times. Its antigen remains unidentified. This record comes from a study of regulatory T cells in long-lasting Graves disease. Study-level information: Antithyroid drugs had been taken under 3 months by newly diagnosed Graves' patients. The study, taken as a whole, reports: There were preferences for TRBV28, TRBJ1-2 and TRBJ2-5 in persistent disease.

Stated time point: newly diagnosed GD, antithyroid drugs for less than 3 months. Extracted RNA from PBMCs served as the source of the TCR library. The CDR3 runs to 15 residues. Germline V gives CDR1 SQVTM, CDR2 ANQGSEA. V lost 3 bases and J lost 4, with 15 bases in between. Building of the TCR beta libraries involved iRepertoire HTBI primers and Arm-PCR of CDR3 regions. MiXCR, applied by TCRdb to the multiplex PCR reads, yields one record per CDR3 protein. The table lists approximately 390,000 distinct CDR3 sequences, 15% to 20% of them singletons. The sample was also reused in another study, on T cells in Graves' hyperthyroidism and ophthalmopathy. From that study: The hyperthyroidism was newly diagnosed and had lasted under 2 months; the patients were aged 18 to 65. Blood samples included most of the expanded thyroid clonotypes exceeding 0.001.

The clonotype comes from a woman between 18 and 29 years old with Graves disease. The sample was peripheral blood mononuclear cells (PBMCs), taken at new diagnosis, from a patient treated with antithyroid drugs. This chain uses TRBV29-1 with TRBJ2-2; possible D gene TRBD1, 6 bases. As DNA, the CDR3 is TGCAGCGTTGACCGAGGGGGTTCGGGCACCGGGGAGCTGTTTTTT. This translates into CSVDRGGSGTGELFF.